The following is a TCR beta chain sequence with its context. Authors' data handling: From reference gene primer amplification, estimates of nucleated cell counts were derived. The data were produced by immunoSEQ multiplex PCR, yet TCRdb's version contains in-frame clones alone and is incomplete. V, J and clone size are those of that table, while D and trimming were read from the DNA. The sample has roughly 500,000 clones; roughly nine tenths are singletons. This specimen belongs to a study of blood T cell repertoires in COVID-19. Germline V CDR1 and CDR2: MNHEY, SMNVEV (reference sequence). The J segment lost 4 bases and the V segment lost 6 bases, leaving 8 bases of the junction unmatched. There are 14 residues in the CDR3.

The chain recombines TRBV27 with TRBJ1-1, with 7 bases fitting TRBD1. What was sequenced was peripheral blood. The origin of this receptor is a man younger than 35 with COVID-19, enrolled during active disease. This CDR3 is CASSLRGVGTEAFF. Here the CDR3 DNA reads TGTGCCAGCAGCCTCAGGGGGGTCGGCACTGAAGCTTTCTTT.